Below are 10 T cell receptor beta chains sequenced from a single sample in a study of T cells in localized non-small cell lung cancer. Measured with immunoSEQ multiplex PCR; TCRdb has only the in-frame clones, and not every one. The data hold tens of thousands of clones, with roughly four fifths observed a single time. The specimen was peripheral blood, collected before any cancer treatment. These receptors were obtained from a male donor at least 60 years old with stage III squamous cell lung carcinoma.

This clone was seen more than once but under ten times. J is TRBJ1-1 and V is TRBV10-2; D is unclear. The CDR3 is 14 residues long. The germline gives CDR1 WSHSY, CDR2 SAAADI. Trimming left V 6 bases short and J 11 bases short, with 22 bases between. Here the CDR3 DNA reads TGCGCCAGCAGGGATCGACTTACGGAGAATTGGGCTTTCTTT. Its protein product is CASRDRLTENWAFF.

This clone is a singleton in its sample. The V call is TRBV10-3, the J call TRBJ2-3; D not resolved. CDR1 and CDR2 (germline): ENHRY, SYGVKD. The germline V and J ends were trimmed by 2 bases and 3 bases, with 9 bases remaining between them. This CDR3 is 14 amino acids long. The CDR3 DNA is TGTGCCATCAGTGAGGGCCAGCAGACAGATACGCAGTATTTT. Amino acids: CAISEGQQTDTQYF.

This clone was seen more than once but under ten times. V usage is TRBV25-1 and J usage is TRBJ1-1, with a weak D call TRBD1 (6 bases). The CDR3 runs to 15 residues. Germline V CDR1 and CDR2: MGHDK, SYGVNS. V lost 1 base and J 1 base, leaving 10 bases between the germline ends. CDR3 sequence: CASSESRTANTEAFF. The CDR3 bases are TGTGCCAGCAGTGAATCTAGGACAGCGAACACTGAAGCTTTCTTT.

This clone appeared a few times. V is TRBV4-1 and J is TRBJ1-2; TRBD1 might be the D (6 bases). The CDR3 runs to 14 residues. Trimming removed 2 bases at V and 8 bases at J, with 15 bases between. The germline V gene has CDR1 MGHRA and CDR2 YSYEKL. CDR3 amino acids: CASSQIKGGWGYTF. The CDR3 DNA sequence: TGCGCCAGCAGCCAAATAAAGGGGGGTTGGGGCTACACCTTC.

V gene TRBV6-5 combines with J gene TRBJ2-5, with a tentative D call TRBD1 (6 bases). In germline, CDR1 is MNHEY, CDR2 SVGAGI. The CDR3 consists of 15 residues. V was shortened by 6 bases and J by 4 bases, with 18 bases between the two germline ends. CDR3 in DNA: TGTGCCAGCAGCCCCACACAGGGAGTGGGAGAGACCCAGTACTTC. Encoded protein: CASSPTQGVGETQYF.

This clone was counted between two and nine times. The chain couples TRBV6-5 to TRBJ1-5; D not certain. Between the trimmed V and J ends, which lost 0 bases and 4 bases, there was a span of 7 bases. This CDR3 spans 14 amino acids. From germline, CDR1 is MNHEY and CDR2 SVGAGI. The CDR3: CASSYSGGNQPQHF. The CDR3 DNA reads as TGTGCCAGCAGTTACTCAGGTGGAAATCAGCCCCAGCATTTT.

The chain carries TRBV5-4 and TRBJ2-1; D ambiguous. The CDR3 is made up of 13 amino acids. The V gene lost 4 bases and the J gene lost 9 bases, with 14 bases spanning the gap. Looked up from germline, CDR1 is SGHNT and CDR2 is YYREEE (reference sequence). The CDR3 sequence: CASSPEALGEQFF. In DNA form, the CDR3 reads TGTGCCAGCAGCCCCGAGGCGCTCGGTGAGCAGTTCTTC.

The chain uses TRBV10-3 and TRBJ2-4; D remains unclear. Germline V gives CDR1 ENHRY, CDR2 SYGVKD. Trimming took off 0 bases at V and 8 bases at J, with 8 bases between the two ends. The CDR3 spans 13 residues. CDR3 sequence reads: CAISESNGDIQYF. For the CDR3, the DNA is TGTGCCATCAGTGAGTCGAACGGAGACATTCAGTACTTC.

V usage is TRBV7-9 and J usage is TRBJ1-1; 8 positions match TRBD1. The length of the CDR3 is 17 residues. The trim removed 0 bases at V and 2 bases at J, leaving 8 bases unmatched. CDR1 and CDR2 (germline): SEHNR, FQNEAQ (reference sequence). The CDR3 loop is CASSLADRTGSNTEAFF. The CDR3 DNA sequence: TGTGCCAGCAGCTTAGCGGATCGGACAGGGTCAAACACTGAAGCTTTCTTT.

V usage is TRBV18 and J usage is TRBJ2-1; tentative D call: TRBD1 (5 bases). CDR1 is KGHSH and CDR2 is LQKENI in the germline V gene. The CDR3 spans 14 residues. Deletions cut 6 bases from V and 9 bases from J, with 18 bases between. The CDR3 reads CASSQGDVKGEQFF. In DNA, the CDR3 is TGTGCCAGCTCTCAGGGTGACGTGAAAGGTGAGCAGTTCTTC.